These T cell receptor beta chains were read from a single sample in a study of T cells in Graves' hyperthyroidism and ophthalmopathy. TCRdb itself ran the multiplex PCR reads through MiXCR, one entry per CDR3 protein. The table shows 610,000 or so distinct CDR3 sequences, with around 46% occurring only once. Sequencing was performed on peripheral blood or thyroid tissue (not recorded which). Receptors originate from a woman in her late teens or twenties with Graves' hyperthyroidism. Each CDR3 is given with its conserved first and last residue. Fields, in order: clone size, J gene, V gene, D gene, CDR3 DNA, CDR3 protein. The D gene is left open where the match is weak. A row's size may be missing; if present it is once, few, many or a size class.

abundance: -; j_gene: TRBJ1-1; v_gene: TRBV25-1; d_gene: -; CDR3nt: TGTGCCAGCAGTGCCCGCTGCGTCAGGAACACTGAAGCTTTCTTT; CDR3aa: CASSARCVRNTEAFF
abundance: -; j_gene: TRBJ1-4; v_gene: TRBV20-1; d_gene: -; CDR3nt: TGCAGTGCTAGAGATGCGGGGGAAGGTTACGCCGAAAAACTGTTTTTT; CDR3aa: CSARDAGEGYAEKLFF
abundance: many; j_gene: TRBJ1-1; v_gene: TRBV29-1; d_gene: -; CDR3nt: TGCAGCGTTGCATGGACTGAAGCTTTCTTT; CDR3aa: CSVAWTEAFF
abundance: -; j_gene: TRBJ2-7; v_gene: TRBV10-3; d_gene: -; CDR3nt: TGTGCCGCACAAGCCCAGACGACTAGCAGTATTGACAGGTCCTACGAGCAGTACTTC; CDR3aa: CAAQAQTTSSIDRSYEQYF
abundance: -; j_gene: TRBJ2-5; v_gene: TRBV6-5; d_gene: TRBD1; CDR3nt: TGTGCCAGCGGTAGCCGGACAGGGAATGAGCAGTACTTC; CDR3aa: CASGSRTGNEQYF
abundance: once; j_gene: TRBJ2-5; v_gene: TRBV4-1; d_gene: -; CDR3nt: TGCGCCAGCAGCCAAGATCCGGCTAGAGGGGAGACCCAGTACTTC; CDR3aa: CASSQDPARGETQYF
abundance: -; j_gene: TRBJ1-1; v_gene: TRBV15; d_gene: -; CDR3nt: TGTGCCACCAGCAGAGGTGAACAGGCCTTTCCTGAAGCTTTCTTT; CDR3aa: CATSRGEQAFPEAFF
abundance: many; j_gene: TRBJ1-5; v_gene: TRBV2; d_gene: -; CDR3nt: TGTGCCAGCAGTGAATGGATTTTTTATAGCAATCAGCCCCAGCATTTT; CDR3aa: CASSEWIFYSNQPQHF
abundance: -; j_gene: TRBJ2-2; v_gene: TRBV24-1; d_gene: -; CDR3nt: TGTGCCACCAGTGTTTTTGGGGGCAATGAGCAGTTTTTT; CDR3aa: CATSVFGGNEQFF
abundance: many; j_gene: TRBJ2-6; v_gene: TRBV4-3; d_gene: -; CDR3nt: TGCGCCAGCAGCCAAGTGGGGCCTGGGGCCAACGTCCTGACTTTC; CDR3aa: CASSQVGPGANVLTF